This TCR beta chain was found in a study of blood T cell repertoires in COVID-19. The overall study: From T cells, B-cell-depleted T cells, or PBMCs came the material, which was cDNA or gDNA.

V gave up 1 base and J gave up 8 bases; unmatched junction bases: 3. The CDR3 totals 15 residues. CDR1 SGHVS and CDR2 FQNEAQ come from the germline V gene. Some clones are missing from TCRdb's copy, which holds only in-frame ones; the method was immunoSEQ multiplex PCR. The profile shows around 500,000 clones, roughly nine tenths of them singletons. Participants were aged about 18 to 95 years, lived in about two dozen US areas, and enrolled virtually. Cohort assignment relied on participant-reported clinical history. This chain joins TRBV7-8 and TRBJ1-4; 11 positions agree with TRBD1. Sequenced material: PBMCs or T cells enriched from blood (not recorded which). The TCR was taken from a woman aged 60-70 years who had recovered from COVID-19. CDR3 in amino acids: CASSLGGTGGEKLFF. CDR3 nucleotide sequence: TGTGCCAGCAGCTTAGGGGGGACAGGGGGAGAAAAACTGTTTTTT.